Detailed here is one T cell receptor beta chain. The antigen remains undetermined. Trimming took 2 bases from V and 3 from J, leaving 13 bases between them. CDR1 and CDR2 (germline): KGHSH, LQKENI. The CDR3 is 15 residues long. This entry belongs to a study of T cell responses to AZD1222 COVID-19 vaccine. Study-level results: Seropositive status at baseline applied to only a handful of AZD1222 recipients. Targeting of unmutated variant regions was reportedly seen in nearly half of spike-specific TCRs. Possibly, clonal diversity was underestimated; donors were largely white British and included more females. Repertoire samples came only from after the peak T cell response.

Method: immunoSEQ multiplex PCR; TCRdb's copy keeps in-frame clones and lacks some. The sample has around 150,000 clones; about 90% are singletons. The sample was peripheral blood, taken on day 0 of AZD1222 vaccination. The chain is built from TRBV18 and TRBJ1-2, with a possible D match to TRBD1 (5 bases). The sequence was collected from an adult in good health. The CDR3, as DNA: TGTGCCAGCTCACCATCCCGGGACGACTACTATGGCTACACCTTC. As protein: CASSPSRDDYYGYTF. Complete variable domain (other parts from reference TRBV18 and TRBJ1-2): NAGVMQNPRHLVRRRGQEARLRCSPMKGHSHVYWYRQLPEEGLKFMVYLQKENIIDESGMPKERFSAEFPKEGPSILRIQQVVRGDSAAYFCASSPSRDDYYGYTFGSGTRLTVV.